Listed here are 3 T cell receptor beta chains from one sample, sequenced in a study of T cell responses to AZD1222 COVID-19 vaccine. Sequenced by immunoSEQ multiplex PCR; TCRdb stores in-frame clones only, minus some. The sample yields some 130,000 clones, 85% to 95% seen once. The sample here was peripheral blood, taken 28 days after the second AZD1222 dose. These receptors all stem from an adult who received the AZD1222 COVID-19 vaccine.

The chain's CDR3 is CASSPGGTSGVEKETQYF. In DNA form, the CDR3 reads TGTGCCAGCAGCCCCGGGGGGACTAGCGGGGTGGAGAAGGAGACCCAGTACTTC. V gene TRBV7-6 combines with J gene TRBJ2-5, with 13 bases matching TRBD2. CDR1 and CDR2 from the germline V gene are SGHVS and FNYEAQ. CDR3 length: 18 residues. With V trimmed by 5 bases and J by 5 bases, 14 bases remained unmatched. Using reference TRBV7-6 and TRBJ2-5 for the parts outside the CDR3, the full variable domain is GAGVSQSPRYKVTKRGQDVALRCDPISGHVSLYWYRQALGQGPEFLTYFNYEAQQDKSGLPNDRFSAERPEGSISTLTIQRTEQRDSAMYRCASSPGGTSGVEKETQYFGPGTRLLVL.

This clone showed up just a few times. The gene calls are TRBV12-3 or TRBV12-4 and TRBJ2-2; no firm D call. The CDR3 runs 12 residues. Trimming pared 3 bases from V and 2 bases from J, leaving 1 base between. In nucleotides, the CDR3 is TGTGCCAGCAGTTTCAACACCGGGGAGCTGTTTTTT. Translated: CASSFNTGELFF.

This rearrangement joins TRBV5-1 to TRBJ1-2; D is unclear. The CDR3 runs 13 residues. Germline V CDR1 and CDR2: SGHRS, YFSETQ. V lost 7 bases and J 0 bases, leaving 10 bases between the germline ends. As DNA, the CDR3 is TGCGCCAGCGGACCCGGATCTAACTATGGCTACACCTTC. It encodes CASGPGSNYGYTF. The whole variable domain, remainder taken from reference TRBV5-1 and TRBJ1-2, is KAGVTQTPRYLIKTRGQQVTLSCSPISGHRSVSWYQQTPGQGLQFLFEYFSETQRNKGNFPGRFSGRQFSNSRSEMNVSTLELGDSALYLCASGPGSNYGYTFGSGTRLTVV.